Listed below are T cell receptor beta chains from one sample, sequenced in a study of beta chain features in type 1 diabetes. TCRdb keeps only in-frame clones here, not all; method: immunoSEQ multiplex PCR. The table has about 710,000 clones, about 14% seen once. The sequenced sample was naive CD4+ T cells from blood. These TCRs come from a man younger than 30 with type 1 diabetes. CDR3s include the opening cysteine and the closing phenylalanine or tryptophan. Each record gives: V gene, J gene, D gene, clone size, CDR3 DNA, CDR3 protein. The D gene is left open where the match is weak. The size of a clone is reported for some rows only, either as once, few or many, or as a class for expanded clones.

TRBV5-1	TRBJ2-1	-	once	TGCGCCAGCAGCTCAAGCCAGGGACTTGGGAACAATGAGCAGTTCTTC	CASSSSQGLGNNEQFF
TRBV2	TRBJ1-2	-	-	TGTGCCAGCATGCCACCGACAGTTAGCTATGGCTACACCTTC	CASMPPTVSYGYTF
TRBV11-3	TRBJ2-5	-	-	TGTGCCAGCAGCTACGACCAGCAAGAGACCCAGTACTTC	CASSYDQQETQYF
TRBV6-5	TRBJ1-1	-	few	TGTGCCAGCAGTTACTCATACAGACCGAACACTGAAGCTTTCTTT	CASSYSYRPNTEAFF
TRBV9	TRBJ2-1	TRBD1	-	TGTGCCAGCAGTCGGACAGGTGACAATGAGCAGTTCTTC	CASSRTGDNEQFF
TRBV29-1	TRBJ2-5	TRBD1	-	TGCAGCGTTTCTGGACAGGGAGGCGAGACCCAGTACTTC	CSVSGQGGETQYF
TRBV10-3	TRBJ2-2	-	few	TGTGCCATCCGCATCTCAGGGACGAACACCGGGGAGCTGTTTTTT	CAIRISGTNTGELFF
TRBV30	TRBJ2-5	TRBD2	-	TGTGCCTGGAGTGTACAGTCGGGAGGAGAGACCCAGTACTTC	CAWSVQSGGETQYF
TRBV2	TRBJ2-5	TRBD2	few	TGTGCCAGCACACTAGCGGGGCTGCAAGAGACCCAGTACTTC	CASTLAGLQETQYF
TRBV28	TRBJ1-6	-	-	TGTGCCAGCACTCTAATCGGGTCACCCCTCCACTTT	CASTLIGSPLHF
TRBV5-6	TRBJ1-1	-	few	TGTGCCAGCAGCTTGCGGCGGGGCACTGAAGCTTTCTTT	CASSLRRGTEAFF
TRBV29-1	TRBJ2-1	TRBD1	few	TGCAGCGTGGACCGGGACAGCTCCTACAATGAGCAGTTCTTC	CSVDRDSSYNEQFF
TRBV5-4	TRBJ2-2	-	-	TGTGCCAGCAGCTTGGTTAGGGTGGAGACCGGGGAGCTGTTTTTT	CASSLVRVETGELFF
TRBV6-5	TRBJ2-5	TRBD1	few	TGTGCCAGCAGGGGACAGGCCAGGGGGACCCAGTACTTC	CASRGQARGTQYF
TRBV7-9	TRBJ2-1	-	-	TGTGCCAGCAGCCCCGACCCTGGTAGGGAGACCTACAATGAGCAGTTCTTC	CASSPDPGRETYNEQFF
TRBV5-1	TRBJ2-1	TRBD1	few	TGCGCCAGCAGCTCGGGACAGGCCTACAATGAGCAGTTCTTC	CASSSGQAYNEQFF
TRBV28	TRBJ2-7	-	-	TGTGCCAGCAGCGCCACCGGGAGAGGGGTCTACGAGCAGTACTTC	CASSATGRGVYEQYF
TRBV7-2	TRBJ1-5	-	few	TGTGCCAGCAGCTTATCCCGAAATCAGCCCCAGCATTTT	CASSLSRNQPQHF
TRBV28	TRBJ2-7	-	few	TGTGCCAGCCTAGGAGAGGGCAGGGGTTCCTACGAGCAGTACTTC	CASLGEGRGSYEQYF
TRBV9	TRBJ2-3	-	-	TGTGCCAGCAGCGTAGACGTGGCCCAGCCCTACGCAGATACGCAGTATTTT	CASSVDVAQPYADTQYF
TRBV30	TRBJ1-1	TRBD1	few	TGTGCCTGGAGTAACGACAGGGGGACTGAAGCTTTCTTT	CAWSNDRGTEAFF
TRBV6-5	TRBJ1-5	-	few	TGTGCCAGCACCACCGGGAATAGCAATCAGCCCCAGCATTTT	CASTTGNSNQPQHF
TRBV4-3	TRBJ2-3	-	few	TGCGCCAGCAGCCAAGATCCCAGGGCGATCCGGCTAGATACGCAGTATTTT	CASSQDPRAIRLDTQYF
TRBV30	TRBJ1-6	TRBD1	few	TGTGCCTGGAGTTCAGGGGGCGCAAATTCACCCCTCCACTTT	CAWSSGGANSPLHF
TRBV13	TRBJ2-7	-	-	TGTGCCAGCAGCTTAGGCGAAAGGGTGAGCGAGCAGTACTTC	CASSLGERVSEQYF
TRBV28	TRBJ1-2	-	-	TGTGCCAGCAGTTGGGACGGTGGCTACACCTTC	CASSWDGGYTF
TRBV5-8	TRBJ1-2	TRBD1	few	TGTGCCAGCAGCTTGGGGGGACAGGACCGCGGCTACACCTTC	CASSLGGQDRGYTF
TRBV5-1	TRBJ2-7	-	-	TGCGCCAGCAGCTTGCAGGAGGGCTACGAGCAGTACTTC	CASSLQEGYEQYF
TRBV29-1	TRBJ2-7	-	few	TGCAGCGTCGGAGAGGGCTTTTGGGAGCAGTACTTC	CSVGEGFWEQYF
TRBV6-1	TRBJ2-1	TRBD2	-	TGTGCCAGCAGTGGAAGTAGCGGGGGCGCCGGTGCGATTAACGAGCAGTTCTTC	CASSGSSGGAGAINEQFF
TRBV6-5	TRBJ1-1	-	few	TGTGCCAGCAGTTACCAGGGGGAAGCTTTCTTT	CASSYQGEAFF